These 8 T cell receptor beta chains came from one sample sequenced in a study of radiotherapy plus CTLA-4 blockade in lung cancer. Generated by immunoSEQ multiplex PCR, the TCRdb table keeps only in-frame clones and is missing some. The repertoire holds some 78,000 clones, with 70% to 90% as singletons. This specimen consisted of peripheral blood, obtained from a patient treated with radiotherapy plus ipilimumab. These receptors came from a human donor with non-small cell lung cancer who had stable disease on radiotherapy plus ipilimumab.

The chain couples TRBV19 to TRBJ2-5; tentatively, D is TRBD1 (6 bases). The V end was cut by 6 bases, the J end by 4 bases, with 9 bases between. CDR3 size: 12 residues. The germline CDR1 and CDR2 sequences are LNHDA and SQIVND (reference sequence). The CDR3 region has the DNA TGTGCCAGTAGCAGGGGACGAGAGACCCAGTACTTC. This gives the protein CASSRGRETQYF.

The chain has TRBV9 and TRBJ1-2, with 7 positions matching TRBD1. J gave up 2 bases and V 3 bases, and 4 bases lay outside the gene matches. The V gene's germline CDR1 is SGDLS and CDR2 YYNGEE. This CDR3 is built from 14 residues. The CDR3, as DNA: TGTGCCAGCAGCGGGGCGACAGGGAACTATGGCTACACCTTC. This encodes CASSGATGNYGYTF.

DNA of the CDR3: TGCGCCAGCAGCTTCGAGGGACTAGGTTCCTACGAGCAGTACTTC. It specifies CASSFEGLGSYEQYF. The V and J genes are TRBV5-1 and TRBJ2-7; 8 positions match TRBD2. Germline values: CDR1 SGHRS, CDR2 YFSETQ. Germline trimming cut 2 bases from V and 1 base from J; bases unmatched to any gene: 5. This CDR3 is built from 15 residues.

This chain connects TRBV19 to TRBJ1-1; a weak D match, TRBD1 (5 bases). CDR1 is LNHDA and CDR2 is SQIVND in the germline V gene (reference sequence). The V and J ends lost 8 bases and 3 bases respectively, with 7 bases between them. The length of the CDR3 is 11 residues. This CDR3 reads CASRDYTEAFF. CDR3 nucleotides: TGTGCCAGTCGGGACTACACTGAAGCTTTCTTT.

V is TRBV27 and J is TRBJ1-1; D not resolved. Germline V CDR1 and CDR2: MNHEY, SMNVEV (reference sequence). This CDR3 region has 16 residues. V lost 6 bases to trimming and J lost 4 bases, with 21 bases between them. CDR3 in amino acids: CASSPAGSEVGTEAFF. CDR3 coding DNA: TGTGCCAGCAGCCCGGCCGGGTCGGAAGTAGGCACTGAAGCTTTCTTT.

This sequence joins TRBV5-4 and TRBJ2-7; 8 bases line up with TRBD2. The CDR3 has 13 residues. Germline assignment: CDR1 SGHNT and CDR2 YYREEE (reference sequence). V was pared by 4 bases and J by 3 bases, with 3 bases of the junction left unmatched. Here the CDR3 DNA reads TGTGCCAGCAGCCGAACTAGCGGCTACGAGCAGTACTTC. Protein: CASSRTSGYEQYF.

The CDR3, as DNA: TGTGCCAGCAGCTTAAGTTACCCGGGGCAAGGAGATACGCAGTATTTT. Translated, it gives CASSLSYPGQGDTQYF. The rearrangement uses TRBV7-9 and TRBJ2-3; D assignment may be TRBD1 or TRBD2 (5 bases each). Germline lookup yields CDR1 SEHNR and CDR2 FQNEAQ (reference sequence). The CDR3 contains 16 residues. The V end was cut by 2 bases, the J end by 5 bases, with 17 bases between. Full variable domain (rest looked up from reference TRBV7-9 and TRBJ2-3): DTGVSQNPRHKITKRGQNVTFRCDPISEHNRLYWYRQTLGQGPEFLTYFQNEAQLEKSRLLSDRFSAERPKGSFSTLEIQRTEQGDSAMYLCASSLSYPGQGDTQYFGPGTRLTVL.

The J gene is TRBJ2-5, the V gene TRBV7-9; 8 positions agree with TRBD1. Germline trimming cut 5 bases from V and 5 bases from J; bases unmatched to any gene: 10. Germline V gene sequence: CDR1 SEHNR, CDR2 FQNEAQ (reference sequence). The CDR3 has 15 amino acids. The CDR3: CASSPRTGRLETQYF. DNA for the CDR3: TGTGCCAGCAGCCCGCGGACAGGGAGGTTGGAGACCCAGTACTTC.